This is a list of T cell receptor beta chains from one sample in a study of T cells in Graves' hyperthyroidism and ophthalmopathy. TCRdb reanalysed the multiplex PCR reads using MiXCR and keeps one entry per CDR3 protein. The top ten hold 11% to 15% of the sample, which has some 560,000 distinct CDR3 sequences, 14% seen once. Sequencing was performed on blood. The receptor source for this set is a woman between 40 and 50 years old with Graves' hyperthyroidism. CDR3s include the opening cysteine and the closing phenylalanine or tryptophan. The D gene is left open where the match is weak. Some rows mark clone size as missing; the rest say once, few, many or name a class of expanded clone.

D: NA
J: TRBJ2-1
V: TRBV12-3/TRBV12-4
size: NA
CDR3: CASGKGHYEQFF
DNA: TGTGCCAGCGGGAAGGGCCACTATGAGCAGTTCTTC

D: TRBD2
J: TRBJ2-7
V: TRBV5-6
size: NA
CDR3: CASSTGTSGSFEQYF
DNA: TGTGCCAGCAGCACCGGGACTAGCGGGAGTTTTGAGCAGTACTTC

D: TRBD1
J: TRBJ2-7
V: TRBV12-3/TRBV12-4
size: many
CDR3: CASSYLGQVDEQYF
DNA: TGTGCCAGCAGCTACCTCGGACAGGTCGACGAGCAGTACTTC

D: NA
J: TRBJ2-7
V: TRBV3-1
size: many
CDR3: CASSPNQGEQYF
DNA: TGTGCCAGCAGCCCCAATCAGGGCGAGCAGTACTTC

D: TRBD1
J: TRBJ1-5
V: TRBV30
size: NA
CDR3: CAWGQGGNQPQHF
DNA: TGTGCCTGGGGACAGGGTGGCAATCAGCCCCAGCATTTT

D: TRBD2
J: TRBJ2-7
V: TRBV7-8
size: many
CDR3: CASSPGLAGEGIYEQYF
DNA: TGTGCCAGCAGCCCAGGACTAGCGGGAGAAGGGATCTACGAGCAGTACTTC

D: NA
J: TRBJ2-2
V: TRBV20-1
size: many
CDR3: CSARGGGYTGELFF
DNA: TGCAGTGCTAGGGGGGGCGGGTACACCGGGGAGCTGTTTTTT

D: TRBD1
J: TRBJ2-7
V: TRBV7-9
size: many
CDR3: CASSLGTVGTYEQYF
DNA: TGTGCCAGCAGCTTGGGGACAGTCGGAACCTACGAGCAGTACTTC

D: NA
J: TRBJ2-1
V: TRBV13
size: many
CDR3: CASSLRSYSYNEQFF
DNA: TGTGCCAGCAGCTTGAGATCATACTCCTACAATGAGCAGTTCTTC

D: NA
J: TRBJ1-5
V: TRBV28
size: many
CDR3: CASSSEAGSNQPQHF
DNA: TGTGCCAGCAGTTCCGAAGCGGGAAGCAATCAGCCCCAGCATTTT

D: NA
J: TRBJ1-3
V: TRBV10-3
size: few
CDR3: CATASGNTIYF
DNA: TGTGCCACCGCATCTGGAAACACCATATATTTT

D: NA
J: TRBJ1-5
V: TRBV19
size: many
CDR3: CASSMSGDGRQPQHF
DNA: TGTGCCAGTAGTATGTCGGGGGATGGGCGTCAGCCCCAGCATTTT

D: TRBD2
J: TRBJ2-2
V: TRBV5-1
size: many
CDR3: CASSYSPGGSTGELFF
DNA: TGCGCCAGCAGCTACTCTCCGGGAGGTAGCACCGGGGAGCTGTTTTTT

D: TRBD1
J: TRBJ2-7
V: TRBV5-1
size: NA
CDR3: CASSLGTAPSYEQHF
DNA: TGCGCCAGCAGCCTGGGGACAGCCCCCTCCTACGAGCAGCACTTC

D: NA
J: TRBJ2-1
V: TRBV27
size: many
CDR3: CASSLFPRHNEQFF
DNA: TGTGCCAGCAGTTTATTTCCCAGACACAATGAGCAGTTCTTC

D: NA
J: TRBJ2-1
V: TRBV20-1
size: NA
CDR3: CSALRGAGGQDNEQFF
DNA: TGCAGTGCCCTAAGGGGGGCGGGCGGGCAAGACAATGAGCAGTTCTTC

D: NA
J: TRBJ2-5
V: TRBV30
size: NA
CDR3: CAWSMGQETQYF
DNA: TGTGCCTGGTCAATGGGTCAAGAGACCCAGTACTTC

D: NA
J: TRBJ2-7
V: TRBV6-6
size: many
CDR3: CASSYDGQRASYEQYF
DNA: TGTGCCAGCAGTTACGACGGACAGCGAGCCTCCTACGAGCAGTACTTC

D: NA
J: TRBJ1-3
V: TRBV20-1
size: many
CDR3: CSAREHSSGNTIYF
DNA: TGCAGTGCTAGAGAACACTCCTCTGGAAACACCATATATTTT

D: NA
J: TRBJ2-3
V: TRBV29-1
size: many
CDR3: CSVDFGFTDTQYF
DNA: TGCAGCGTTGATTTCGGGTTCACAGATACGCAGTATTTT

D: TRBD2
J: TRBJ2-5
V: TRBV28
size: few
CDR3: CASSFASGGSQETQYF
DNA: TGTGCCAGCAGTTTCGCTAGCGGGGGCTCCCAAGAGACCCAGTACTTC

D: NA
J: TRBJ1-4
V: TRBV29-1
size: NA
CDR3: CSASEFAYEKLFF
DNA: TGCAGCGCTTCAGAATTTGCTTATGAAAAACTGTTTTTT

D: TRBD2
J: TRBJ2-2
V: TRBV20-1
size: NA
CDR3: CSAILAGRNTGELFF
DNA: TGCAGTGCTATACTAGCGGGACGGAACACCGGGGAGCTGTTTTTT

D: TRBD1
J: TRBJ1-6
V: TRBV20-1
size: few
CDR3: CSAVPGQGRSPLHF
DNA: TGCAGTGCGGTACCGGGACAGGGGCGATCACCCCTCCACTTT

D: NA
J: TRBJ2-2
V: TRBV7-9
size: many
CDR3: CASSFNLVTPGELFF
DNA: TGTGCCAGCAGCTTCAACTTGGTTACTCCCGGGGAGCTGTTTTTT